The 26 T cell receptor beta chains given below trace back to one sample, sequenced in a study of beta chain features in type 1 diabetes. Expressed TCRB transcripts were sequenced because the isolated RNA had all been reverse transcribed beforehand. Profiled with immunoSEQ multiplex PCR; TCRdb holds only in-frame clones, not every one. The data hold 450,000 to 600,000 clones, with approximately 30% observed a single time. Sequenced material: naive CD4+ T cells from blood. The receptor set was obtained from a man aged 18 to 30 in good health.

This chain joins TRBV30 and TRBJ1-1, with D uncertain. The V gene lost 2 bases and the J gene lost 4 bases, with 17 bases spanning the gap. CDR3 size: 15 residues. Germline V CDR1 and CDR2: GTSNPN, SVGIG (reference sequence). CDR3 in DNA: TGTGCCTGGAGTTCTCCGACATTAATGCGCACTGAAGCTTTCTTT. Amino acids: CAWSSPTLMRTEAFF.

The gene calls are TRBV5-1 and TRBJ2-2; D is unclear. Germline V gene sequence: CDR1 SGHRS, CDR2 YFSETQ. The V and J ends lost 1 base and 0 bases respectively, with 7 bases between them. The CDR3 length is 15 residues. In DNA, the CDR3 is TGCGCCAGCAGCTTGAACGGCGCGAACACCGGGGAGCTGTTTTTT. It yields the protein CASSLNGANTGELFF.

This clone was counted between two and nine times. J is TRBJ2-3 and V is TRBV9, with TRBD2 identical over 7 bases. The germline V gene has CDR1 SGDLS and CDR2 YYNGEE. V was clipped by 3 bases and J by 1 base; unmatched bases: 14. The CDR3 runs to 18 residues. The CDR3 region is CASSATSPSGTRTDTQYF. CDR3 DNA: TGTGCCAGCAGCGCCACCTCCCCAAGCGGGACTCGCACAGATACGCAGTATTTT.

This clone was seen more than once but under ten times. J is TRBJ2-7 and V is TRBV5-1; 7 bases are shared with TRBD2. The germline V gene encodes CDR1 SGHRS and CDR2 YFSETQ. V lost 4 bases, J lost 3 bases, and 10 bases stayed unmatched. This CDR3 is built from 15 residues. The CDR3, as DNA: TGCGCCAGCAGCCCTCCGGGGGTAGCGGGCTACGAGCAGTACTTC. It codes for CASSPPGVAGYEQYF.

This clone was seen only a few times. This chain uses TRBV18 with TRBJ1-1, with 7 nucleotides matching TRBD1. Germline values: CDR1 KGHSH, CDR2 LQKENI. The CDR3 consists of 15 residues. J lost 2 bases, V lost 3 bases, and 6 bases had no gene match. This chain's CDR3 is CASSPLTGYNTEAFF. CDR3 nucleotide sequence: TGTGCCAGCTCACCGCTGACAGGGTATAACACTGAAGCTTTCTTT.

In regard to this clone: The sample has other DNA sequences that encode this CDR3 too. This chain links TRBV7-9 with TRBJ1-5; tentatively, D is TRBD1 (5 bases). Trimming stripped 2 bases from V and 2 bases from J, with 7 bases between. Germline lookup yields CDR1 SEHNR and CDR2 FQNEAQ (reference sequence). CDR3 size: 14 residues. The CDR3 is CASSLQGGNQPQHF. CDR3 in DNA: TGTGCCAGCAGCTTACAGGGCGGCAATCAGCCCCAGCATTTT. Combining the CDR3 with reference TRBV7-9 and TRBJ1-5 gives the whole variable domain DTGVSQNPRHKITKRGQNVTFRCDPISEHNRLYWYRQTLGQGPEFLTYFQNEAQLEKSRLLSDRFSAERPKGSFSTLEIQRTEQGDSAMYLCASSLQGGNQPQHFGDGTRLSIL.

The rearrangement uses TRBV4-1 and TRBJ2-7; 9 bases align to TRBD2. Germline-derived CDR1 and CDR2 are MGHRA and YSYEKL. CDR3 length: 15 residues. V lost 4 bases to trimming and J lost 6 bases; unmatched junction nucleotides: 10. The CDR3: CASSLNGREGVEQYF. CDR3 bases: TGCGCCAGCAGCCTAAATGGGCGGGAGGGAGTCGAGCAGTACTTC.

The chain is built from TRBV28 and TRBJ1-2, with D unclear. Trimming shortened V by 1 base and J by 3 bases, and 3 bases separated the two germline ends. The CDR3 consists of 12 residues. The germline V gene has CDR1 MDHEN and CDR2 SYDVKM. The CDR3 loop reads CASSLSHYGYTF. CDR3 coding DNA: TGTGCCAGCAGTTTATCCCACTATGGCTACACCTTC.

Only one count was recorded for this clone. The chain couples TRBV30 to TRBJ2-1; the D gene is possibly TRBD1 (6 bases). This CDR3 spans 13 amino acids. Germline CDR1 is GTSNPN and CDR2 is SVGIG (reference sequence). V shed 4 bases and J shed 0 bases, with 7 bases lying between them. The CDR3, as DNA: TGTGCCTGGAAGGACAGCTCCTACAATGAGCAGTTCTTC. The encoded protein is CAWKDSSYNEQFF.

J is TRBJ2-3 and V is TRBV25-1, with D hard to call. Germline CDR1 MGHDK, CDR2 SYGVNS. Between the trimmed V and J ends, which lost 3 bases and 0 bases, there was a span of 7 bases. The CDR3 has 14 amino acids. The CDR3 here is CASSDLGSTDTQYF. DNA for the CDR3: TGTGCCAGCAGTGATCTAGGCAGCACAGATACGCAGTATTTT.

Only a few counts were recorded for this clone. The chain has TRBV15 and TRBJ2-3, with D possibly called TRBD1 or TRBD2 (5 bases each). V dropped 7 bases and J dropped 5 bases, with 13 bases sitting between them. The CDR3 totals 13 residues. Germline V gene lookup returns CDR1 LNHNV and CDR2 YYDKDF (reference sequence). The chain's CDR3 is CATNRGARDTQYF. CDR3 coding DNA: TGTGCCACCAATCGAGGGGCCCGAGATACGCAGTATTTT.

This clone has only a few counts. CDR3: CASSLVGKREGSDEQFF. CDR3 coding DNA: TGTGCCAGCAGCTTAGTAGGCAAGCGGGAGGGGAGTGATGAGCAGTTCTTC. The chain recombines TRBV7-9 with TRBJ2-1; 10 positions match TRBD2. This CDR3 has 17 residues. V shed 1 base, J shed 8 bases, and the junction held 11 bases outside the gene matches. Germline V gene data show CDR1 as SEHNR and CDR2 as FQNEAQ (reference sequence).

The CDR3: CASSHDNSYEQYF. The CDR3 DNA reads as TGTGCCAGCAGCCACGACAATTCCTACGAGCAGTACTTC. The rearrangement joins TRBV7-2 to TRBJ2-7; D unresolved. From germline, CDR1 is SGHTA and CDR2 FQGNSA. The CDR3 is 13 residues long. Trimming cost V 5 bases and J 1 base, with 9 bases left between them.

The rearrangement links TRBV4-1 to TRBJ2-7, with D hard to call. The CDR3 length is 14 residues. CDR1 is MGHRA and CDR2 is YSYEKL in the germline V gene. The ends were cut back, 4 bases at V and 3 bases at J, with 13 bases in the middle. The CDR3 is CASSRTGPIYEQYF. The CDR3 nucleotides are TGCGCCAGCAGCCGAACCGGGCCCATCTACGAGCAGTACTTC.

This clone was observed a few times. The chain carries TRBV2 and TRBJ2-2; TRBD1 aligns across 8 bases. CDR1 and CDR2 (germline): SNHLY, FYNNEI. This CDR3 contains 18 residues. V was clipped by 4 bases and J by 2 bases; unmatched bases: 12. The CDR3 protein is CASSANSLGQGNTGELFF. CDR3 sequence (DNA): TGTGCCAGCAGTGCAAACTCCCTAGGACAGGGTAACACCGGGGAGCTGTTTTTT.

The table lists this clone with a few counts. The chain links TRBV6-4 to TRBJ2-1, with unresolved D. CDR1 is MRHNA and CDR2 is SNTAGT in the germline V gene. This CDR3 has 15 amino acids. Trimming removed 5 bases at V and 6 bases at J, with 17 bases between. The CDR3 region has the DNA TGTGCCAGCAGTCTGACTCGCGCAGGTGTCAATGAGCAGTTCTTC. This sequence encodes CASSLTRAGVNEQFF.

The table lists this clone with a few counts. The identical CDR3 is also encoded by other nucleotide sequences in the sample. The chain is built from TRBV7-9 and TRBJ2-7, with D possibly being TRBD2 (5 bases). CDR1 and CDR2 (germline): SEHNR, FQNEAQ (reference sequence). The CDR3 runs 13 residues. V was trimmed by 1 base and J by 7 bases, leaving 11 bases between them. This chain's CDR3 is CASSLVGPGEQYF. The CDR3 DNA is TGTGCCAGCAGCTTAGTCGGGCCGGGAGAGCAGTACTTC.

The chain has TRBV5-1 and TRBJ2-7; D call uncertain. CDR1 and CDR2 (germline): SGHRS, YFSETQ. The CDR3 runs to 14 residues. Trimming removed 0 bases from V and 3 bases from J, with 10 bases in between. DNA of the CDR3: TGCGCCAGCAGCTTGGACAGCCGCCTCTACGAGCAGTACTTC. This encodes CASSLDSRLYEQYF.

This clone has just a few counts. The CDR3 DNA reads TGTGCCTGGAGTCCGAATAGAATAGCAGGCACAGATACGCAGTATTTT. Amino acid sequence: CAWSPNRIAGTDTQYF. The genes are TRBV30 and TRBJ2-3, with unresolved D. The CDR3 is made up of 16 amino acids. CDR1 and CDR2 (germline): GTSNPN, SVGIG (reference sequence). V dropped 2 bases and J dropped 1 base, with 16 bases sitting between them.

In nucleotides, the CDR3 is TGTGCCACCACAGGGGAAGGGACAGATACGCAGTATTTT. The encoded protein is CATTGEGTDTQYF. The rearrangement links TRBV2 to TRBJ2-3; 7 bases fit TRBD1. Germline loops: CDR1 SNHLY, CDR2 FYNNEI. This CDR3 has 13 amino acids. The ends lost 10 bases at V and 3 bases at J; junction bases unmatched: 7.

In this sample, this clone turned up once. The CDR3, as DNA: TGTGCCAGCAGGGGATTTTCGAGCGCCCGGGAGACCCAGTACTTC. Protein product: CASRGFSSARETQYF. The V call is TRBV7-2, the J call TRBJ2-5; D is unresolved. V lost 6 bases and J lost 5, with 19 bases in between. Germline V gene data show CDR1 as SGHTA and CDR2 as FQGNSA. The CDR3 runs to 15 residues. Based on the CDR3 plus reference TRBV7-2 and TRBJ2-5, the full variable domain is GAGVSQSPSNKVTEKGKDVELRCDPISGHTALYWYRQSLGQGLEFLIYFQGNSAPDKSGLPSDRFSAERTGGSVSTLTIQRTQQEDSAVYLCASRGFSSARETQYFGPGTRLLVL.

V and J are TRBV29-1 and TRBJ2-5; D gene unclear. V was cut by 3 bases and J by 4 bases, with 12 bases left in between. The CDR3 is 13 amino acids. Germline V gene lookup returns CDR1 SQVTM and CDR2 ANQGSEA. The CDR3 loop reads CSVDRHLRETQYF. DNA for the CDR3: TGCAGCGTTGACAGACACCTTAGAGAGACCCAGTACTTC.

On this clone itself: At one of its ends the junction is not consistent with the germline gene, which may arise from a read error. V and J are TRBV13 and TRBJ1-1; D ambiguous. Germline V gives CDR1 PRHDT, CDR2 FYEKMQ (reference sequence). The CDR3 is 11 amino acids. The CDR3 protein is CASSKNSEAFF. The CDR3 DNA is TGTGCCAGCAGCAAAAACAGTGAAGCTTTCTTT.

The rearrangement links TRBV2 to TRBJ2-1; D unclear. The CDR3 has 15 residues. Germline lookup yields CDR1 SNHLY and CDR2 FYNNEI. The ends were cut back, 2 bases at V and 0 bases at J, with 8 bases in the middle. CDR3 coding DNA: TGTGCCAGCAGTGAAACCAGGAGCTCCTACAATGAGCAGTTCTTC. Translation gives CASSETRSSYNEQFF.

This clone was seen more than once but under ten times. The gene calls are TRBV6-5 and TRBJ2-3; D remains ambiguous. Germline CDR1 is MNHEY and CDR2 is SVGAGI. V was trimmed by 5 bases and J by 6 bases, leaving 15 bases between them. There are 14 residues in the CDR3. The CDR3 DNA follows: TGTGCCAGCAGTCCGAGCCGGCAATATGATACGCAGTATTTT. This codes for CASSPSRQYDTQYF.

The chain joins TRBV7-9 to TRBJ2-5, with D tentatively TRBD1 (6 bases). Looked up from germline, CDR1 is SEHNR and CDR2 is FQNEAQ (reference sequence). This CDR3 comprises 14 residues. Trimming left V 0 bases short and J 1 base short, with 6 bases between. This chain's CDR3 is CASSLADSQETQYF. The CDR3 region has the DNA TGTGCCAGCAGCTTAGCGGACAGCCAAGAGACCCAGTACTTC. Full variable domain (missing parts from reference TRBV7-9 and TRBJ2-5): DTGVSQNPRHKITKRGQNVTFRCDPISEHNRLYWYRQTLGQGPEFLTYFQNEAQLEKSRLLSDRFSAERPKGSFSTLEIQRTEQGDSAMYLCASSLADSQETQYFGPGTRLLVL.